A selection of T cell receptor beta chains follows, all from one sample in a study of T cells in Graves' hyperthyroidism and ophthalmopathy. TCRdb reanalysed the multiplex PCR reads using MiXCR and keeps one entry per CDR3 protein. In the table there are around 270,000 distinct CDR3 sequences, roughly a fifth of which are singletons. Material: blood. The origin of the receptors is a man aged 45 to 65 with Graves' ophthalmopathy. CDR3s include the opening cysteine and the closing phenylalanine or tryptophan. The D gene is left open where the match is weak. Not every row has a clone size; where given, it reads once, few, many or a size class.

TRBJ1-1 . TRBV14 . CASGLTNTEAFF TGTGCCAGCGGGCTAACGAACACTGAAGCTTTCTTT
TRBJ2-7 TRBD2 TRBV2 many CASRVAGGSSYEQYF TGTGCCAGCAGAGTAGCGGGAGGGAGCTCCTACGAGCAGTACTTC
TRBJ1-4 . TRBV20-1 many CSAPGDRSEKLFF TGCAGTGCTCCCGGTGACCGATCTGAAAAACTGTTTTTT
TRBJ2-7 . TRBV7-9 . CASSPRDTSSYEQYF TGTGCCAGCAGCCCTCGGGACACAAGCTCCTACGAGCAGTACTTC
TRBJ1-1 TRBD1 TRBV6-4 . CASRLTGVNTEAFF TGTGCCAGCAGGCTGACAGGGGTGAACACTGAAGCTTTCTTT
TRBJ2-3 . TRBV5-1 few CASSLNGEVDTQYF TGCGCCAGCAGCTTGAACGGGGAGGTTGATACGCAGTATTTT
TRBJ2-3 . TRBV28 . CASSFTVGDTQYF TGTGCCAGCAGTTTCACGGTGGGAGATACGCAGTATTTT
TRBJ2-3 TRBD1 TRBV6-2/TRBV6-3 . CATKGQEVDTQYF TGTGCCACCAAGGGACAGGAGGTAGATACGCAGTATTTT
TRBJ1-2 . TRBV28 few CASSQYGYTF TGTGCCAGCAGTCAATATGGCTACACCTTC
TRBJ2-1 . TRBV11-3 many CASSLRGEQFF TGTGCCAGCAGCTTACGGGGGGAGCAGTTCTTC
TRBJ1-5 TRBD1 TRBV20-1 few CSARGQGEQPQHF TGCAGTGCTAGAGGACAGGGTGAACAGCCCCAGCATTTT
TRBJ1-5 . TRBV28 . CASSLRGRVSQPQHF TGTGCCAGCAGTTTAAGGGGGAGGGTTTCTCAGCCCCAGCATTTT
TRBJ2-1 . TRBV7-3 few CASTLGVLGEDEQFF TGTGCCAGCACCCTAGGGGTACTAGGGGAGGATGAGCAGTTCTTC
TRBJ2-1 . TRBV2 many CASSAGTNEQFF TGTGCCAGCAGTGCAGGAACCAATGAGCAGTTCTTC
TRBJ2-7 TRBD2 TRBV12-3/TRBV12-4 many CASSQREGRGSSYEQYF TGTGCCAGCAGTCAGCGGGAGGGCCGCGGAAGCTCCTACGAGCAGTACTTC
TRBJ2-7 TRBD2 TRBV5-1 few CASSTTRTSGYGQYF TGTGCCAGCAGCACCACCCGAACTAGCGGTTACGGGCAGTACTTC
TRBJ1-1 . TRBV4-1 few CASSQDRSDEDTEAFF TGCGCCAGCAGCCAAGATCGGTCCGATGAGGACACTGAAGCTTTCTTT
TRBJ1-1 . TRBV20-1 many CSASRRTYNTEAFF TGCAGTGCTAGTCGGCGGACCTATAACACTGAAGCTTTCTTT
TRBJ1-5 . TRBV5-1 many CASSLSGNSNQPQHF TGCGCCAGCAGCTTGAGCGGAAATAGCAATCAGCCCCAGCATTTT
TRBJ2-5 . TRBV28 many CASSSIEGQETQYF TGTGCCAGCAGTTCCATAGAGGGCCAAGAGACCCAGTACTTC
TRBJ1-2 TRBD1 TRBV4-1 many CASSQRDSDNYGYTF TGCGCCAGCAGCCAACGGGACAGCGACAACTATGGCTACACCTTC
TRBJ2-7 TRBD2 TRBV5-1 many CASSLAGTSLEQYF TGCGCCAGCAGCTTGGCGGGGACTAGTTTGGAGCAGTACTTC
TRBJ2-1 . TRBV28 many CATKGELYNEQFF TGTGCGACTAAGGGGGAACTATACAATGAGCAGTTCTTC
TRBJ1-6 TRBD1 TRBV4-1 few CASSQDRGQGDYNSPLHF TGCGCCAGCAGCCAAGATCGGGGACAGGGAGACTATAATTCACCCCTCCACTTT
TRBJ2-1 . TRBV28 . CASSLHGSYNEQFF TGTGCCAGCAGTTTACACGGGAGCTACAATGAGCAGTTCTTC
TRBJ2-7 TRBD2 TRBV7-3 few CASSFRSSSGSYTYEQYF TGTGCCAGCAGCTTCAGGAGTTCTAGCGGATCCTATACCTACGAGCAGTACTTC
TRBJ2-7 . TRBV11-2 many CASSSPRRGTSYEQYF TGTGCCAGCAGCTCCCCCCGAAGGGGCACTTCCTACGAGCAGTACTTC
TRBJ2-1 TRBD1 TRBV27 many CASSLFGTGGNEQFF TGTGCCAGCAGTCTCTTTGGGACAGGGGGAAATGAGCAGTTCTTC
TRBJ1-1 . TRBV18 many CASSPLPPRAPNTEAFF TGTGCCAGCTCACCACTGCCACCGAGGGCACCGAACACTGAAGCTTTCTTT
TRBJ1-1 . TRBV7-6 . CASSLASGSEAFF TGTGCCAGCAGCTTAGCCTCTGGGTCTGAAGCTTTCTTT
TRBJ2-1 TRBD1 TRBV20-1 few CSARDPGTGLMGEQFF TGCAGTGCTAGAGATCCGGGGACAGGGCTCATGGGTGAGCAGTTCTTC
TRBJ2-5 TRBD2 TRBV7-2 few CASSLGGGSRSETQYF TGTGCCAGCAGCTTAGGGGGCGGGAGCAGGAGTGAGACCCAGTACTTC
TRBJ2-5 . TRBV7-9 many CASSPVEETQYF TGTGCCAGCAGCCCCGTCGAAGAGACCCAGTACTTC
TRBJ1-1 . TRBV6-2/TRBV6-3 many CASSYAGVGTEAFF TGTGCCAGCAGTTACGCAGGGGTGGGAACTGAAGCTTTCTTT
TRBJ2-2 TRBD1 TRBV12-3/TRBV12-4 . CASSQQGAFAGELFF TGTGCCAGCAGCCAACAGGGGGCGTTCGCCGGGGAGCTGTTTTTT
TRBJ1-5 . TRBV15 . CATSRVRGGANQPQHF TGTGCCACCAGCAGAGTAAGAGGGGGGGCTAATCAGCCCCAGCATTTT
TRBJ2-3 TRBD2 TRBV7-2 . CASSLSRLAGSTDTQYF TGTGCCAGCAGTCTTAGCCGACTAGCGGGGAGCACAGATACGCAGTATTTT
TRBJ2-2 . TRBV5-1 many CASSLRMGDTGELFF TGCGCCAGCAGCTTGAGGATGGGGGACACCGGGGAGCTGTTTTTT
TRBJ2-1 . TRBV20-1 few CSARDIHRERIGNEQFF TGCAGTGCTAGAGATATTCACCGGGAGAGGATAGGCAATGAGCAGTTCTTC
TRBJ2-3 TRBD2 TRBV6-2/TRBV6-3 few CATLGPTGGRALNTQYF TGTGCCACGCTCGGGCCTACGGGCGGGAGGGCCCTGAATACGCAGTATTTT
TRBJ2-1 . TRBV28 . CASSHDDRSYNEQFF TGTGCCAGCAGCCACGACGATCGGTCCTACAATGAGCAGTTCTTC
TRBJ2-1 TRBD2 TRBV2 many CASSEAAGTSAEQFF TGTGCCAGCAGTGAGGCCGCCGGGACTAGCGCTGAGCAGTTCTTC
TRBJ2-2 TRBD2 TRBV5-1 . CASSLSLAGNTGELFF TGCGCCAGCAGCTTGAGTCTAGCGGGAAACACCGGGGAGCTGTTTTTT
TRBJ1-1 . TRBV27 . CASSLRAQQPTEAFF TGTGCCAGCAGTTTACGGGCTCAACAACCCACTGAAGCTTTCTTT